A single TCR beta chain is shown here with its context. TCRdb processed the RT-PCR reads anew with MiXCR; each CDR3 protein has one entry. Of 450,000 to 600,000 distinct CDR3 sequences in the sample, 6% to 9% were seen once. This record comes from a study of response to subunit inactivated influenza vaccine. The V gene end was trimmed by 6 bases and the J gene end by 7 bases; junction bases not matched to a gene: 13. The germline CDR1 and CDR2 sequences are SGHVS and FNYEAQ. The CDR3 is 16 residues long. The sample consisted of PBMCs from blood, taken roughly 24 months after vaccination. This rearrangement joins TRBV7-6 to TRBJ1-4; TRBD1 agrees at 8 bases. This sequence was found in a man aged 50 to 69 who received an inactivated influenza vaccine. Written as DNA, the CDR3 is TGTGCCAGCAGTCCCGATTGGGCAGGGGGCGGTGAAAAACTGTTTTTT. It is translated as CASSPDWAGGGEKLFF.